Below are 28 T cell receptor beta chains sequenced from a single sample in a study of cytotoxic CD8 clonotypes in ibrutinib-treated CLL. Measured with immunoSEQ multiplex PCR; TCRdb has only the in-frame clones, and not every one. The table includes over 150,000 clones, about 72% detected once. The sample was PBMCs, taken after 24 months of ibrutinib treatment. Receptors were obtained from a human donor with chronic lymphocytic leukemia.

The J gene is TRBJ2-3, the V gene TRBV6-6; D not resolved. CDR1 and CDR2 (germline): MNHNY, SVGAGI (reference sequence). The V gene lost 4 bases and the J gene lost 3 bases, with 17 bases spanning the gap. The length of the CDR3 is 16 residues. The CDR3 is CASSSDLFMGTDTQYF. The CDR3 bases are TGTGCCAGCAGTTCAGACCTTTTCATGGGTACAGATACGCAGTATTTT.

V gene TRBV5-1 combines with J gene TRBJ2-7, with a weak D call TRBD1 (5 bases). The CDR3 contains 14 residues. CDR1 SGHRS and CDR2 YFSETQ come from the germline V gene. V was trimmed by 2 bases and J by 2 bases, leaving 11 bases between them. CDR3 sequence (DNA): TGCGCCAGCAGCTTATACAGGAGAACCTACGAGCAGTACTTC. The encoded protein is CASSLYRRTYEQYF.

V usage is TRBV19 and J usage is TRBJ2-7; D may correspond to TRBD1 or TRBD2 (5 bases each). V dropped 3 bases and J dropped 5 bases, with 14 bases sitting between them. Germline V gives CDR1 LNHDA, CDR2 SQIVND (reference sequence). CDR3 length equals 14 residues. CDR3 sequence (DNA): TGTGCCAGTAGTATTTGGGGGAGAGGCAACGAGCAGTACTTC. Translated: CASSIWGRGNEQYF.

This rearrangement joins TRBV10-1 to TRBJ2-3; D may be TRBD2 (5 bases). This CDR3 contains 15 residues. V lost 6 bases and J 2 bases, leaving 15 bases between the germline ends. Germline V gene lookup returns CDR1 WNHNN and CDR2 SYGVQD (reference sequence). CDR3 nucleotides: TGCGCCAGCAGGGACGGGAACACCTACACAGATACGCAGTATTTT. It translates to CASRDGNTYTDTQYF.

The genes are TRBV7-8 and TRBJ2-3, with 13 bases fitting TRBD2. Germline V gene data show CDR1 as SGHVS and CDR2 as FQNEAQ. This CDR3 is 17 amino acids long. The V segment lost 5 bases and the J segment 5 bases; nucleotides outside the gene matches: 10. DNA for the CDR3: TGTGCCAGCAGCAAGGATACTAGCGGGAGGGTGGGAGATACGCAGTATTTT. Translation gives CASSKDTSGRVGDTQYF.

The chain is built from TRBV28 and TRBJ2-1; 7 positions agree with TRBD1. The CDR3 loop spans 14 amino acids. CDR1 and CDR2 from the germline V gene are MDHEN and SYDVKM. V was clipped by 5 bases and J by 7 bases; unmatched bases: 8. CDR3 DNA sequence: TGTGCCAGCAGTCGGCCGGACAGGAGAAATGAGCAGTTCTTC. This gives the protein CASSRPDRRNEQFF.

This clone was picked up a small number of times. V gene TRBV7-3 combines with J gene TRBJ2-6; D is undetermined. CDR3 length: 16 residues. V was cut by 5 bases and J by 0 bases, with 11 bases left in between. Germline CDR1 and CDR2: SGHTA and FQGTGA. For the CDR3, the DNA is TGTGCCAGCAGCCCGACGGCCTTCTCTGGGGCCAACGTCCTGACTTTC. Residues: CASSPTAFSGANVLTF.

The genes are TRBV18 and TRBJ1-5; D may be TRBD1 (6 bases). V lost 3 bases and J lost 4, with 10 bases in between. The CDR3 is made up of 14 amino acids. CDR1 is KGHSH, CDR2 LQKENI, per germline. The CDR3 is CASSPGARNQPQHF. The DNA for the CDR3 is TGTGCCAGCTCACCGGGGGCTCGGAATCAGCCCCAGCATTTT.

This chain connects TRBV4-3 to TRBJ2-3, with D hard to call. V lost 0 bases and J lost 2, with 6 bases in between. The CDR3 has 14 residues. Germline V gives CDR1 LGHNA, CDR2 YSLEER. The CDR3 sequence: CASSQDSVTDTQYF. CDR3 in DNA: TGCGCCAGCAGCCAAGATTCCGTCACAGATACGCAGTATTTT.

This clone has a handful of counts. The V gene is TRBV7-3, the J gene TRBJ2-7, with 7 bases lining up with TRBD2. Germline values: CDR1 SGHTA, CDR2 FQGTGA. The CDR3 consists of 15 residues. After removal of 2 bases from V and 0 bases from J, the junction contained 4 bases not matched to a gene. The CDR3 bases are TGTGCCAGCAGCTTAGATGGGAGGGGCTCCTACGAGCAGTACTTC. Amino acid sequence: CASSLDGRGSYEQYF.

CDR3 sequence: CASSYIGGGLSGELFF. As DNA, the CDR3 is TGTGCCAGCAGTTACATCGGGGGTGGGTTGTCCGGGGAGCTGTTTTTT. This chain uses TRBV6-5 with TRBJ2-2, with TRBD2 as a possible D gene (6 bases). The V gene lost 2 bases and the J gene lost 6 bases, with 16 bases spanning the gap. The germline V gene has CDR1 MNHEY and CDR2 SVGAGI. This CDR3 contains 16 residues.

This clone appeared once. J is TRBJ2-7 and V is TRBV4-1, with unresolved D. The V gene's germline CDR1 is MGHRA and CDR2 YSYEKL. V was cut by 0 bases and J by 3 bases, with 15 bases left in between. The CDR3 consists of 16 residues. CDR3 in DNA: TGCGCCAGCAGCCAAGATCATTACGAACGACGCTACGAGCAGTACTTC. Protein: CASSQDHYERRYEQYF.

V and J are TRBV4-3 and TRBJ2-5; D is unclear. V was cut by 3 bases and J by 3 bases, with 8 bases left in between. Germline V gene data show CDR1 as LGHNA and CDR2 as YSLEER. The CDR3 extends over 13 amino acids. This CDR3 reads CASSHQTKETQYF. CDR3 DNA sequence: TGCGCCAGCAGCCACCAGACAAAAGAGACCCAGTACTTC.

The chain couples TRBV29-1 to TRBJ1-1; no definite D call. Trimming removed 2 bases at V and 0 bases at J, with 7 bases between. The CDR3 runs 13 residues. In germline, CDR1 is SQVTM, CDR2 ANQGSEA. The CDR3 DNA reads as TGCAGCGTTGAATGGGTGGTGAACACTGAAGCTTTCTTT. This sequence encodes CSVEWVVNTEAFF.

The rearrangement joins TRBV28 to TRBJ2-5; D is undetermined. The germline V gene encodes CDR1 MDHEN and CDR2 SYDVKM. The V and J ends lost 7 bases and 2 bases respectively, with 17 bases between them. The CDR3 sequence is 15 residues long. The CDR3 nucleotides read TGTGCCAGCATCCTCAACTCTCTGGGGCAAGAGACCCAGTACTTC. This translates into CASILNSLGQETQYF.

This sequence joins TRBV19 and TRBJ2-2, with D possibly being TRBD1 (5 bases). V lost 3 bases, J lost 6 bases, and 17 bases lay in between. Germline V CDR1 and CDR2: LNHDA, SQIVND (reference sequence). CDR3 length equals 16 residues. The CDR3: CASSIPGFYISGELFF. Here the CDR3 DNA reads TGTGCCAGTAGTATCCCAGGGTTTTATATATCCGGGGAGCTGTTTTTT.

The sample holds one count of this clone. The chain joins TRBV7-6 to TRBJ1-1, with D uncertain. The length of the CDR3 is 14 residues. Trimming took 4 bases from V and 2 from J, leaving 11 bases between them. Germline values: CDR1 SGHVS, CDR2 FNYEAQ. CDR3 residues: CASSSGGSNTEAFF. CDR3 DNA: TGTGCCAGCAGCTCGGGTGGGAGCAACACTGAAGCTTTCTTT.

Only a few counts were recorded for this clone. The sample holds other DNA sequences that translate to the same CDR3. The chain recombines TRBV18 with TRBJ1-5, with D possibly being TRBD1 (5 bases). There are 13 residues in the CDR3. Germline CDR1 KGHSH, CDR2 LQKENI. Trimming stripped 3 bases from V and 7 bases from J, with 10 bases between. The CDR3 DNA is TGTGCCAGCTCACCTGACAGTAACCAGCCCCAGCATTTT. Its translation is CASSPDSNQPQHF. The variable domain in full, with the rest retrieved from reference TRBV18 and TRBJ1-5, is NAGVMQNPRHLVRRRGQEARLRCSPMKGHSHVYWYRQLPEEGLKFMVYLQKENIIDESGMPKERFSAEFPKEGPSILRIQQVVRGDSAAYFCASSPDSNQPQHFGDGTRLSIL.

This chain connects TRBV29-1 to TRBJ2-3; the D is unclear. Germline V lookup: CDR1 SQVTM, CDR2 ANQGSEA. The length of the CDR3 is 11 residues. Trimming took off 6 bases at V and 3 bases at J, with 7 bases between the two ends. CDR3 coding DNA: TGCAGCGTAATTGGGACAGATACGCAGTATTTT. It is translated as CSVIGTDTQYF.

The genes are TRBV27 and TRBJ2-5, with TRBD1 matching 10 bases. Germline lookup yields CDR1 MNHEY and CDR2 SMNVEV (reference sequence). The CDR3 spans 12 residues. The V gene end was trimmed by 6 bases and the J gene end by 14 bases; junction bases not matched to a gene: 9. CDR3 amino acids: CASSPTGGRHYF. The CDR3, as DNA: TGTGCCAGCAGCCCGACAGGGGGCCGTCATTACTTC.

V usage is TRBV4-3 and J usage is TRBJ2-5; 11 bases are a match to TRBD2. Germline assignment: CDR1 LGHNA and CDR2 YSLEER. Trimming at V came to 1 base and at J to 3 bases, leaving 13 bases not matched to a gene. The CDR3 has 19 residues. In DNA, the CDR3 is TGCGCCAGCAGCCAAGTCAGAGCCAGTGGGACTAGCGGCAAAGAGACCCAGTACTTC. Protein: CASSQVRASGTSGKETQYF.

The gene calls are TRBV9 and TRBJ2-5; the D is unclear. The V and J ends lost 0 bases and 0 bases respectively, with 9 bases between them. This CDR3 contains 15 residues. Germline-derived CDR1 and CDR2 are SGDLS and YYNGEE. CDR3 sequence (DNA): TGTGCCAGCAGCGTAGGTCAGCTTTACCAAGAGACCCAGTACTTC. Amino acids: CASSVGQLYQETQYF.

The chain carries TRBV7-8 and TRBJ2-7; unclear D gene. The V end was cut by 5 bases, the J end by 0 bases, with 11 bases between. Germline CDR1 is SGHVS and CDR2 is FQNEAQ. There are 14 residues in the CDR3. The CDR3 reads CASSPKGGSYEQYF. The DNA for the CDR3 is TGTGCCAGCAGCCCCAAGGGTGGCTCCTACGAGCAGTACTTC.

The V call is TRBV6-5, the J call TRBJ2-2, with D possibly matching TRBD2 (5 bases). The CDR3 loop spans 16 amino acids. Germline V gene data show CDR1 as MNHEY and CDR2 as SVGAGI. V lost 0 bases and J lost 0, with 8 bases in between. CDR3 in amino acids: CASSYSTGTNTGELFF. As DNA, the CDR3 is TGTGCCAGCAGTTACTCGACCGGGACGAACACCGGGGAGCTGTTTTTT.

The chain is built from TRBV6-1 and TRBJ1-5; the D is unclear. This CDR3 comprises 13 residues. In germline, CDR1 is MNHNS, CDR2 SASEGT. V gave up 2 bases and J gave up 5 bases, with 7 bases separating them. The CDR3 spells CASSEPIDQPQHF. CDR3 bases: TGTGCCAGCAGTGAACCTATTGATCAGCCCCAGCATTTT.

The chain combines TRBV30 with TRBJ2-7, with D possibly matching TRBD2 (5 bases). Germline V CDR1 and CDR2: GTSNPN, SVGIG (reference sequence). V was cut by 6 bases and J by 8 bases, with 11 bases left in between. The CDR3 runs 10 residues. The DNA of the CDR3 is TGTGCCTGTCTCGGGATTAAGCAGTACTTC. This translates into CACLGIKQYF.

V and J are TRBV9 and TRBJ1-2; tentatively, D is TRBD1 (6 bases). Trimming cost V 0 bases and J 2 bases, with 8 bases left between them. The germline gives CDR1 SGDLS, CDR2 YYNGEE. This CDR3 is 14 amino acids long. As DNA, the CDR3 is TGTGCCAGCAGCGTAGGTGACAGGAACTATGGCTACACCTTC. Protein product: CASSVGDRNYGYTF.

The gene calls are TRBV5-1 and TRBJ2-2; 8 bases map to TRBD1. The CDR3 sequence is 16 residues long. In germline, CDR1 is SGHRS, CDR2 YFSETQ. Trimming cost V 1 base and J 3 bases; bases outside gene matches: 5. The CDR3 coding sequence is TGCGCCAGCAGCTTGCAGGGGGCTCTCGACACCGGGGAGCTGTTTTTT. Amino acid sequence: CASSLQGALDTGELFF.